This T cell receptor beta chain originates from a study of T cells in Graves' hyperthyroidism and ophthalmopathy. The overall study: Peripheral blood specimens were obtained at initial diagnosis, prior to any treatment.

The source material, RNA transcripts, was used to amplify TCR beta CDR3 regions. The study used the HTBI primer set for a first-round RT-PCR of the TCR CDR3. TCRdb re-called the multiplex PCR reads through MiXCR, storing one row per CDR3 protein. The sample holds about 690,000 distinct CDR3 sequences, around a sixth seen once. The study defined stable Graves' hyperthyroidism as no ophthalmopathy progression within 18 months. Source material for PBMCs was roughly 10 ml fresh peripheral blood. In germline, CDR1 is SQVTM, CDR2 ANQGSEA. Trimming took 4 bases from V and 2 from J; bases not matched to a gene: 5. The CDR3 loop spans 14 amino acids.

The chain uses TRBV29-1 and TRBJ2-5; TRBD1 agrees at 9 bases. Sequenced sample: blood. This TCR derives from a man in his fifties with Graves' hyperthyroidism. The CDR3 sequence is CSVGGTGTQETQYF. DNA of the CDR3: TGCAGCGTTGGAGGGACAGGGACTCAAGAGACCCAGTACTTC.